This T cell receptor beta chain was captured in a study of CXCR3-negative and CXCR3-positive naive CD8 T cells. Overall study findings and caveats: When CXCR3-positive naive cells were set against CXCR3-negative naive cells, the former had more hydrophobic TRB CDR3s. Memory CD8+ cells showed much lower diversity, while both naive subsets displayed comparably high diversity.

The study made its TRB cDNA libraries by 5' RACE, adding UMI labels. From its re-call of the 5' RACE reads, TCRdb lists each CDR3 protein once, without DNA. Here the sample table reports nearly 90,000 distinct CDR3 sequences. On this clonotype: Its antigen is unidentified.

CD45RO-CCR7+CD27+CD95- defined naive CD8+ T cells. From germline, CDR1 is MNHEY and CDR2 SMNVEV (reference sequence). The CDR3 consists of 14 residues. The J gene is TRBJ2-3, the V gene TRBV27; absent DNA, TCRdb's TRBD2 call cannot be checked. The sequence came from a human donor in good health. Some clones in this sample may be carry-over from other donors' samples. The sequencing input was naive CXCR3+ CD8+ T cells from blood. Subset here: CD45RO-CCR7+CD27+CD95- naive CD8+ T cells expressing CXCR3 (TNR3+). The CDR3: CASSGGASTDTQYF.